This T cell receptor (beta chain) stems from a study of cytomegalovirus exposure and HLA in healthy donors. PCR amplification relied on 60 Vbeta primers (plus 13 Jbeta primers). Repertoires were generated with immunoSEQ multiplex PCR, while TCRdb's copy carries only in-frame clones and drops some. The data contain some 75,000 clones, about four fifths of them seen just once; the ten biggest clones take up almost 6%. With 4 bases clipped from V and 2 bases from J, the junction kept 4 bases outside the gene matches. Germline V gene lookup returns CDR1 SGDLS and CDR2 YYNGEE. CDR3 size: 14 residues. Overall study results and limits: An ancestry cluster, one associated with Asian ancestry, reportedly showed fewer N-insertions than the 666-donor mean in a later analysis. A later analysis showed HLA-associated TCR beta chains outstripping equally common others in clonal expansion. Researchers counted approximately 160 TCR beta chains as cytomegalovirus-associated. TCR sequences were mostly rare, though some public TCRs occurred in many donors.

This clone came up once. What it binds is unknown. The source material was PBMCs. This sequence originates from a man aged 18 to 30 in good health and CMV-seropositive. The chain is built from TRBV9 and TRBJ2-3, with 7 bases aligning to TRBD2. In DNA form, the CDR3 reads TGTGCCAGCAGCTTTACTAGCGACACAGATACGCAGTATTTT. Encoded protein: CASSFTSDTDTQYF.